Listed here are 24 T cell receptor beta chains from one sample, sequenced in a study of blood T cell repertoires in COVID-19. Using immunoSEQ multiplex PCR, the repertoire was profiled, and TCRdb retains in-frame clones only, with some absent. The sample holds 200,000 to 300,000 clones; roughly 86% are singletons and the top ten take around 4%. Sequenced: peripheral blood. These receptors were taken from a man in his fifties with acute or convalescent COVID-19.

The J gene is TRBJ2-3, the V gene TRBV4-1; D is unclear. Trimming shortened V by 0 bases and J by 0 bases, and 7 bases separated the two germline ends. This CDR3 comprises 15 residues. Germline loops: CDR1 MGHRA, CDR2 YSYEKL. The CDR3 loop is CASSQESVSTDTQYF. CDR3 nucleotide sequence: TGCGCCAGCAGCCAAGAAAGCGTCAGCACAGATACGCAGTATTTT.

The J gene is TRBJ2-2, the V gene TRBV11-2; 8 bases agree with TRBD2. CDR1 is SGHAT and CDR2 is FQNNGV in the germline V gene. This CDR3 is built from 17 residues. V lost 5 bases and J lost 0; bases outside the gene matches: 8. CDR3 in DNA: TGTGCCAGCAGCCCGCCGGGGGGGGGCCCGAACACCGGGGAGCTGTTTTTT. This gives the protein CASSPPGGGPNTGELFF. The full variable domain, with the rest looked up from reference TRBV11-2 and TRBJ2-2, is EAGVAQSPRYKIIEKRQSVAFWCNPISGHATLYWYQQILGQGPKLLIQFQNNGVVDDSQLPKDRFSAERLKGVDSTLKIQPAKLEDSAVYLCASSPPGGGPNTGELFFGEGSRLTVL.

The V and J genes are TRBV3-1 (or the pseudogene TRBV3-2) and TRBJ2-1, with TRBD1 identical over 8 bases. Trimming took 4 bases from V and 2 from J; bases not matched to a gene: 4. CDR1 and CDR2 from the germline V gene are LGHDT and YNNKEL (reference sequence). CDR3 length: 15 amino acids. CDR3 nucleotide sequence: TGTGCCAGCAGCCTAGGACAGGGTACCTACAATGAGCAGTTCTTC. Translation gives CASSLGQGTYNEQFF.

The V gene is TRBV5-1, the J gene TRBJ1-5; 10 bases align to TRBD1. Looked up from germline, CDR1 is SGHRS and CDR2 is YFSETQ. The ends lost 4 bases at V and 3 bases at J; junction bases unmatched: 7. CDR3 length equals 16 residues. Here the CDR3 DNA reads TGCGCCAGCAGCGTTTCCGGGACAGGGGTCAATCAGCCCCAGCATTTT. As protein: CASSVSGTGVNQPQHF.

The rearrangement uses TRBV12-5 and TRBJ2-7; D is perhaps TRBD1 (6 bases). Germline loops: CDR1 LGHNT, CDR2 FRNRAP. Deletions cut 0 bases from V and 3 bases from J, with 15 bases between. The CDR3 length is 16 residues. CDR3 sequence reads: CASGLVRDTRGYEQYF. CDR3 nucleotides: TGTGCTAGTGGTTTGGTACGGGACACGAGAGGCTACGAGCAGTACTTC.

The rearrangement uses TRBV21-1 and TRBJ2-1; the table's TRBD2 call for D was not verified on the DNA. TRBV21-1 is recorded as a pseudogene. The CDR3 is made up of 16 amino acids. As DNA, the CDR3 is TGTGCCAGCAGCAAAGGGCCCCGGGATGTCTACAATGAGCAGTTCTTC. Translation: CASSKGPRDVYNEQFF.

This clone is a singleton in its sample. The chain joins TRBV9 to TRBJ2-5; 7 nucleotides align to TRBD1. The CDR3 has 17 residues. From germline, CDR1 is SGDLS and CDR2 YYNGEE. Germline trimming cut 3 bases from V and 2 bases from J; bases unmatched to any gene: 13. The CDR3 loop reads CASSGGGQPGWQETQYF. The DNA for the CDR3 is TGTGCCAGCAGCGGTGGGGGACAGCCGGGTTGGCAAGAGACCCAGTACTTC.

The J gene is TRBJ2-3, the V gene TRBV7-3; 8 bases agree with TRBD2. CDR1 and CDR2 from the germline V gene are SGHTA and FQGTGA. V gave up 5 bases and J gave up 3 bases; unmatched junction bases: 7. The CDR3 spans 15 residues. DNA for the CDR3: TGTGCCAGCAGCCCCGGGGGGGGTGGTACAGATACGCAGTATTTT. Residues: CASSPGGGGTDTQYF.

The chain combines TRBV27 with TRBJ2-3; unclear D gene. Germline CDR1 reads MNHEY; CDR2 reads SMNVEV (reference sequence). CDR3 length equals 14 residues. The V end lost 5 bases, the J end lost 6 bases, and 15 bases lay between the germline ends. CDR3 sequence: CASSKRPSRDTQYF. CDR3 DNA: TGTGCCAGCAGTAAAAGACCGAGCAGGGATACGCAGTATTTT.

The chain has TRBV5-4 and TRBJ2-5, with 11 bases fitting TRBD2. Per the germline V gene, CDR1 is SGHNT and CDR2 is YYREEE (reference sequence). The CDR3 totals 16 residues. The J segment lost 5 bases and the V segment lost 2 bases, leaving 8 bases of the junction unmatched. For the CDR3, the DNA is TGTGCCAGCAGCTTTGGTAGCGGGGGGGTTCGGGAGACCCAGTACTTC. Translating it yields CASSFGSGGVRETQYF.

The rearrangement uses TRBV4-2 and TRBJ2-1; TRBD2 matches at 12 bases. The germline V gene has CDR1 LGHNA and CDR2 YNFKEQ. The CDR3 loop spans 18 amino acids. The J segment lost 3 bases and the V segment lost 2 bases, leaving 8 bases of the junction unmatched. CDR3 DNA sequence: TGTGCCAGCAGCCAATCCGGCACGACTAGCGGGGGCTACAATGAGCAGTTCTTC. This encodes CASSQSGTTSGGYNEQFF.

The chain combines TRBV4-1 with TRBJ2-1; possibly TRBD2 for D (5 bases). Germline-derived CDR1 and CDR2 are MGHRA and YSYEKL. The CDR3 totals 15 residues. The germline V and J ends were trimmed by 0 bases and 12 bases, with 18 bases remaining between them. CDR3 sequence reads: CASSQENLRNSGQFF. The CDR3 DNA follows: TGCGCCAGCAGCCAAGAGAACCTTCGCAACAGCGGGCAGTTCTTC.

This chain links TRBV28 with TRBJ1-2; a possible D gene is TRBD1 (6 bases). The CDR3 has 12 residues. The V end was cut by 3 bases, the J end by 5 bases, with 7 bases between. Germline loops: CDR1 MDHEN, CDR2 SYDVKM. For the CDR3, the DNA is TGTGCCAGCAGTTTTACAGGGTATGGCTACACCTTC. Amino acids: CASSFTGYGYTF.

This clone was found once. The chain couples TRBV7-2 to TRBJ2-7; tentatively, D is TRBD2 (7 bases). The germline V gene has CDR1 SGHTA and CDR2 FQGNSA. V lost 3 bases, J lost 2 bases, and 23 bases lay in between. The CDR3 consists of 18 residues. The CDR3 reads CASSLGGPGGGTTYEQYF. In nucleotides, the CDR3 is TGTGCCAGCAGCTTGGGGGGGCCCGGAGGGGGAACTACCTACGAGCAGTACTTC.

This clone was seen a few times. The chain couples TRBV18 to TRBJ1-3, with 9 bases identical to TRBD1. This CDR3 is 17 amino acids long. Germline values: CDR1 KGHSH, CDR2 LQKENI. V dropped 2 bases and J dropped 3; count of bases not matched to a gene: 8. The CDR3 reads CASSPSTGGLNGNTIYF. The CDR3 bases are TGTGCCAGCTCACCATCTACAGGGGGCTTAAATGGAAACACCATATATTTT. Full variable domain (rest looked up from reference TRBV18 and TRBJ1-3): NAGVMQNPRHLVRRRGQEARLRCSPMKGHSHVYWYRQLPEEGLKFMVYLQKENIIDESGMPKERFSAEFPKEGPSILRIQQVVRGDSAAYFCASSPSTGGLNGNTIYFGEGSWLTVV.

The chain is built from TRBV5-6 and TRBJ1-5; D not certain. The CDR3 spans 14 residues. V gave up 5 bases and J gave up 0 bases, with 9 bases separating them. CDR1 and CDR2 from the germline V gene are SGHDT and YYEEEE. Written as DNA, the CDR3 is TGTGCCAGCAGTCCCCTAAATAGCAATCAGCCCCAGCATTTT. It specifies CASSPLNSNQPQHF.

V gene TRBV25-1 combines with J gene TRBJ1-5, with a possible D match to TRBD1 (5 bases). CDR3 length: 14 amino acids. Trimming took 2 bases from V and 3 from J, leaving 8 bases between them. The germline V gene encodes CDR1 MGHDK and CDR2 SYGVNS. CDR3 nucleotide sequence: TGTGCCAGCAGTGAAACAGGCTCCAATCAGCCCCAGCATTTT. Amino acids: CASSETGSNQPQHF.

The chain is built from TRBV6-2 or TRBV6-3 and TRBJ1-5; 10 bases match TRBD1. The ends lost 2 bases at V and 4 bases at J; junction bases unmatched: 14. The CDR3 runs to 19 residues. CDR1 is MNHEY, CDR2 SVGEGT, per germline. The CDR3 is CASSYIGDRGHLINQPQHF. For the CDR3, the DNA is TGTGCCAGCAGTTACATAGGTGACAGGGGGCATTTAATAAATCAGCCCCAGCATTTT.

The rearrangement links TRBV7-2 to TRBJ2-2, with 15 bases aligning to TRBD2. Germline V gene data show CDR1 as SGHTA and CDR2 as FQGNSA. Trimming at V came to 4 bases and at J to 4 bases, leaving 1 base not matched to a gene. The CDR3 length is 16 residues. Here the CDR3 DNA reads TGTGCCAGCAGCTGGACTAGCGGGGGGGGCACCGGGGAGCTGTTTTTT. This gives the protein CASSWTSGGGTGELFF.

The chain joins TRBV6-5 to TRBJ2-3, with 9 bases that match TRBD2. Germline V CDR1 and CDR2: MNHEY, SVGAGI. V was pared by 8 bases and J by 4 bases, with 4 bases of the junction left unmatched. The CDR3 runs 13 residues. The CDR3 DNA is TGTGCCAGCGGGACTAGCTCCCCAGATACGCAGTATTTT. This translates into CASGTSSPDTQYF.

This clone appeared a single time. The chain has TRBV25-1 and TRBJ2-1; D is possibly TRBD1 (5 bases). The CDR3 sequence is 16 residues long. V was pared by 1 base and J by 3 bases, with 13 bases between. The germline gives CDR1 MGHDK, CDR2 SYGVNS. CDR3 nucleotide sequence: TGTGCCAGCAGTGAATCAGGGCCACGTTACTACAATGAGCAGTTCTTC. Amino acid sequence: CASSESGPRYYNEQFF.

The chain joins TRBV24-1 to TRBJ2-1; 8 positions agree with TRBD1. The CDR3 length is 16 residues. The germline gives CDR1 KGHDR, CDR2 SFDVKD. The V segment lost 3 bases and the J segment 0 bases; nucleotides outside the gene matches: 3. As DNA, the CDR3 is TGTGCCACCAGTGATGCGGACAGGGACTCCTACAATGAGCAGTTCTTC. It specifies CATSDADRDSYNEQFF.

The chain has TRBV30 and TRBJ2-1; TRBD2 agrees at 11 bases. The CDR3 loop spans 15 amino acids. The trim removed 3 bases at V and 6 bases at J, leaving 7 bases unmatched. CDR1 and CDR2 from the germline V gene are GTSNPN and SVGIG (reference sequence). CDR3 amino acids: CAWRTSGDPTNEQFF. The DNA of the CDR3 is TGTGCCTGGAGGACTAGCGGGGATCCCACCAATGAGCAGTTCTTC.

The J gene is TRBJ2-7, the V gene TRBV9; 10 bases map to TRBD1. V dropped 3 bases and J dropped 8; count of bases not matched to a gene: 8. Germline V gene sequence: CDR1 SGDLS, CDR2 YYNGEE. The CDR3 contains 14 residues. Written as DNA, the CDR3 is TGTGCCAGCAGCGACGGGACAGGGGAGGGGAAGCAGTACTTC. Translated: CASSDGTGEGKQYF. Based on the CDR3 plus reference TRBV9 and TRBJ2-7, the full variable domain is DSGVTQTPKHLITATGQRVTLRCSPRSGDLSVYWYQQSLDQGLQFLIQYYNGEERAKGNILERFSAQQFPDLHSELNLSSLELGDSALYFCASSDGTGEGKQYFGPGTRLTVT.